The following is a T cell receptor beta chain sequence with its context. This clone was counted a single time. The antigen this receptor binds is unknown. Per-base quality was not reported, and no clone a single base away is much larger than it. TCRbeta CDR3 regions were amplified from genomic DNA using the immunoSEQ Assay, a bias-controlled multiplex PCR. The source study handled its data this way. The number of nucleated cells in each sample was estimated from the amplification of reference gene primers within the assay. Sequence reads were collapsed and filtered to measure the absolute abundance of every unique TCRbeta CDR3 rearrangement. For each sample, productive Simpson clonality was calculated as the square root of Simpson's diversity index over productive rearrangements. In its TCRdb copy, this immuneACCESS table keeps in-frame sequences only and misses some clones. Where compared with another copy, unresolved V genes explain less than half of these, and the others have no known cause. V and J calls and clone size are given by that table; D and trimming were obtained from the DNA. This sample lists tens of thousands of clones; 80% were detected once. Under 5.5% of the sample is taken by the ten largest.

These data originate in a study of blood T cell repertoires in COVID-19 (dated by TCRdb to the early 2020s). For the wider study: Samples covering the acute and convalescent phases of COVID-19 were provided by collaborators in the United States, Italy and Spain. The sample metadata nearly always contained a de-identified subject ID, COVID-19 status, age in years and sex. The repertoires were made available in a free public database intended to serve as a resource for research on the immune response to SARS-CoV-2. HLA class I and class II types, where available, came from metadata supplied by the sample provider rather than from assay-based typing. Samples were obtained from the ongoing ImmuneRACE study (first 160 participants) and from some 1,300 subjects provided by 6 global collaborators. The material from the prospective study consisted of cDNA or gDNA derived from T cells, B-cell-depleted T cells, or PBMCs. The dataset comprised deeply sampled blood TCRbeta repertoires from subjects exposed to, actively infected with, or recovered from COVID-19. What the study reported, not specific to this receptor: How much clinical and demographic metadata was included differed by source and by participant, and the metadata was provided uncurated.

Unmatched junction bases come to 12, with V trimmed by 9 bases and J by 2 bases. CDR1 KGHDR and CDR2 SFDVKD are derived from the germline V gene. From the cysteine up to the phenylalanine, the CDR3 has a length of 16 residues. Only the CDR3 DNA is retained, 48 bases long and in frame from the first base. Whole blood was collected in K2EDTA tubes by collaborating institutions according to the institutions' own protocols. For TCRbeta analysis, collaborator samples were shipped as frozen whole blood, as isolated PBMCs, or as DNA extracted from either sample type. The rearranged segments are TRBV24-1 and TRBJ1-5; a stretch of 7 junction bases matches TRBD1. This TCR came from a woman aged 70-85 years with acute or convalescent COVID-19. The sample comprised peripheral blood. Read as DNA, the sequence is TGTGCCACCGCAGACAGGGCCAATGCTGGCAATCAGCCCCAGCATTTT. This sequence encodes CATADRANAGNQPQHF.